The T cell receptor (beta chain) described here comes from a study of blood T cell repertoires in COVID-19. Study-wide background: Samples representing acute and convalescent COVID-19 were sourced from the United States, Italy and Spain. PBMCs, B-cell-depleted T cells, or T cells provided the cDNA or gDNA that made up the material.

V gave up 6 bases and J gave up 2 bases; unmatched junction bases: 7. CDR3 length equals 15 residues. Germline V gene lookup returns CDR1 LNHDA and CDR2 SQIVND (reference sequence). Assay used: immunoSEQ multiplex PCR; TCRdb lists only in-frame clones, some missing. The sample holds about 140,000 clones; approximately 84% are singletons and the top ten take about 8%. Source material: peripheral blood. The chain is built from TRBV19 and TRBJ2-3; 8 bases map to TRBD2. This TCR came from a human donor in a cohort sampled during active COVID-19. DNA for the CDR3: TGTGCCAGTAGAACTAGCGGTAACCCCACAGATACGCAGTATTTT. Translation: CASRTSGNPTDTQYF.